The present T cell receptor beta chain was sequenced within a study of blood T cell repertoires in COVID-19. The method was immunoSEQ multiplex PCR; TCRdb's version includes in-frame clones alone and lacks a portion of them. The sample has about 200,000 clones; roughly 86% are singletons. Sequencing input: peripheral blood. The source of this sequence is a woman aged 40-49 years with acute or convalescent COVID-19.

The CDR3 DNA reads as TGTGCCAGCAGTTTTCAGGACCCAGGGGGCACCATATATTTT. This codes for CASSFQDPGGTIYF. The J gene is TRBJ1-3, the V gene TRBV6-5; 7 positions agree with TRBD1. Germline trimming cut 4 bases from V and 9 bases from J; bases unmatched to any gene: 9. This CDR3 is built from 14 residues. Germline loops: CDR1 MNHEY, CDR2 SVGAGI.